This T cell receptor (beta chain) was identified during a study of control samples from healthy donors and cancer patients. V was trimmed by 5 bases and J by 2 bases, leaving 13 bases between them. CDR3 length: 14 amino acids. Germline V gives CDR1 MNHEY, CDR2 SMNVEV (reference sequence). The repertoire was sequenced with immunoSEQ multiplex PCR; TCRdb's copy has only in-frame clones and lacks some. This sample has about 51,000 clones; around nine tenths occur once, and the top ten carry roughly 1.5%. The clonotype was recovered from a man aged 40-50 years with colorectal cancer. The chain has TRBV27 and TRBJ2-7; D uncertain. What was sequenced was PBMCs. CDR3 region: CASSLYGQTYEQYF. The DNA of the CDR3 is TGTGCCAGCAGTCTCTACGGGCAGACCTACGAGCAGTACTTC.